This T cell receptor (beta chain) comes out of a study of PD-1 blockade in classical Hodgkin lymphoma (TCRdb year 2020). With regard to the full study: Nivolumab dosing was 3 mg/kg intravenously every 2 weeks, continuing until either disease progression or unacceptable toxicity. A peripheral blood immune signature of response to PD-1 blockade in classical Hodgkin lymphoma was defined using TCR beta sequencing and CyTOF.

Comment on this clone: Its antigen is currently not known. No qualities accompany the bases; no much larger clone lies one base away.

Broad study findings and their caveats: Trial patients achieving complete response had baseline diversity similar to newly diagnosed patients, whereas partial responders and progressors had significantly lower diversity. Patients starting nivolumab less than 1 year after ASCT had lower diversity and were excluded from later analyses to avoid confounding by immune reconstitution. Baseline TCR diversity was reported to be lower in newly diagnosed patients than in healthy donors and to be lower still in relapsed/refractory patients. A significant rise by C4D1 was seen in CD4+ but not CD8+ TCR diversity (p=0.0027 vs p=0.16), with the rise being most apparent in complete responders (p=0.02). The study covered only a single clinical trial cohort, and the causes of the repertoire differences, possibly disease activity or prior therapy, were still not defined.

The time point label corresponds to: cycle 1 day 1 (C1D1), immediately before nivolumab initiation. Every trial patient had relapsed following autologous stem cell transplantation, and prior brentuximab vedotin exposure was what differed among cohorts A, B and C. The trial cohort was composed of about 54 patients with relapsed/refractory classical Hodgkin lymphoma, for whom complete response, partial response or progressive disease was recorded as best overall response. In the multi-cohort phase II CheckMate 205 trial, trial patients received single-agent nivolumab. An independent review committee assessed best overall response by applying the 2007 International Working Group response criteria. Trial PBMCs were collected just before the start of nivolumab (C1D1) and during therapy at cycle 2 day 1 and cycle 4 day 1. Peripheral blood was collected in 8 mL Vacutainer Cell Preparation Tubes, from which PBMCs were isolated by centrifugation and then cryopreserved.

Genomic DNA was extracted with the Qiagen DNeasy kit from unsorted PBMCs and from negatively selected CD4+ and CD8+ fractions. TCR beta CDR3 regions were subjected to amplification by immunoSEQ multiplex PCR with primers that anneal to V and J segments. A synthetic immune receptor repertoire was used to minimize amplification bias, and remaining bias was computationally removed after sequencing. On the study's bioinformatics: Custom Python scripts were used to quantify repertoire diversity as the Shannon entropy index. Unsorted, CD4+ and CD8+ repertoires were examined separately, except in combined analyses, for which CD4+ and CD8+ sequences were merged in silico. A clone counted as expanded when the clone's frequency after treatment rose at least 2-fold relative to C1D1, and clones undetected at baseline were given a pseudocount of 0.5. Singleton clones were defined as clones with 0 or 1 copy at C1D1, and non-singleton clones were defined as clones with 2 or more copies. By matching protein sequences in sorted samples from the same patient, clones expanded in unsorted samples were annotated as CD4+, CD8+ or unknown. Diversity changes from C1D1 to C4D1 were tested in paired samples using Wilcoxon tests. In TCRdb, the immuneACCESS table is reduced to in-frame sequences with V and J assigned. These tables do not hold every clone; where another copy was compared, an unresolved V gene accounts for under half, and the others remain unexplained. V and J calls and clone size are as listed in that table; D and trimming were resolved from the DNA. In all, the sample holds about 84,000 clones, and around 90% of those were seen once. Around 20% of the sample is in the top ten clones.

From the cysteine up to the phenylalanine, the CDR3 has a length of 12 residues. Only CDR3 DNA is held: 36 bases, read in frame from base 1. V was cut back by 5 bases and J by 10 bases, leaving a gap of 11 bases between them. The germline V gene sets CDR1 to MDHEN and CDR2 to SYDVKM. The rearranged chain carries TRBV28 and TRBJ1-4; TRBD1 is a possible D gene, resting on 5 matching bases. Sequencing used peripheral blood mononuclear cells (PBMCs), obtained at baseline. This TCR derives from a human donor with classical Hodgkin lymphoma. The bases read TGTGCCAGCAGTACCCTGGGGGTAAAACTGTTTTTT. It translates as CASSTLGVKLFF.